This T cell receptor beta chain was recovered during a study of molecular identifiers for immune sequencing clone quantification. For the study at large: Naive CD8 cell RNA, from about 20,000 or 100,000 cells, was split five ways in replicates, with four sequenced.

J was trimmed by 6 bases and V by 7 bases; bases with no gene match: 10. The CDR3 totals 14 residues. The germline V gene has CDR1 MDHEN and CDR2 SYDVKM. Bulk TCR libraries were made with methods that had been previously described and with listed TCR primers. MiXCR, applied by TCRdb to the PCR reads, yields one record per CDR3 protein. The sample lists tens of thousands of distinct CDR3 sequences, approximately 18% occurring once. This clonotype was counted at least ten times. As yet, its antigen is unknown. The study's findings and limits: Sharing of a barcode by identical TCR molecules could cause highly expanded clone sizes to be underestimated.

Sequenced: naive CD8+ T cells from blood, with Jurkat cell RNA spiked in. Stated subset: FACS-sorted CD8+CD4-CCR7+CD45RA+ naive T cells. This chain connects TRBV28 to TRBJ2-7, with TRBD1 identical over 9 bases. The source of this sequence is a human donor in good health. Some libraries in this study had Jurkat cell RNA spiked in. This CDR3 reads CASNDRGIGSEQYF. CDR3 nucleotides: TGTGCCAGCAATGACAGGGGGATCGGCTCCGAGCAGTACTTC.